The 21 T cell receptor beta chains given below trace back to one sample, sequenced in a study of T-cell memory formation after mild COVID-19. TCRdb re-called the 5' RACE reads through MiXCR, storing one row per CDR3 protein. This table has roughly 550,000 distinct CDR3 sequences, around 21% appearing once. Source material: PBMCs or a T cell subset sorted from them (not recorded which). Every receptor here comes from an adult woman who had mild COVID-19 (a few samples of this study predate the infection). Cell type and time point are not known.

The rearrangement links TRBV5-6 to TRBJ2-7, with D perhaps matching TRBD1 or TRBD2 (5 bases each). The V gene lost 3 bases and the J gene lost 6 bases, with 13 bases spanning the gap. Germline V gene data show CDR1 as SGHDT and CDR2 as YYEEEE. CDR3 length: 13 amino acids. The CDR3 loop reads CASSSGTIGEQYF. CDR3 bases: TGTGCCAGCAGCTCCGGGACGATCGGCGAGCAGTACTTC.

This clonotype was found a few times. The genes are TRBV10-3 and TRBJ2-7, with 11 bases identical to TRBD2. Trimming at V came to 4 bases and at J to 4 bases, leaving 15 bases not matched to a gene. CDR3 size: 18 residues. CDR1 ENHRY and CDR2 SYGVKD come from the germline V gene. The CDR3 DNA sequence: TGTGCCATCAGTGCCGGAGGCCGTAGCGGGGGGGCCTTATACGAGCAGTACTTC. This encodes CAISAGGRSGGALYEQYF.

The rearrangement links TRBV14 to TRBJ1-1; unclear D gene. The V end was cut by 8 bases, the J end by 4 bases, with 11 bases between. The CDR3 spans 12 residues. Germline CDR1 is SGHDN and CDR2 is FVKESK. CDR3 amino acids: CASGSLLTEAFF. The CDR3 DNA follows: TGTGCCAGCGGAAGCCTCCTCACTGAAGCTTTCTTT. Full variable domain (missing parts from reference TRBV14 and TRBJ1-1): EAGVTQFPSHSVIEKGQTVTLRCDPISGHDNLYWYRRVMGKEIKFLLHFVKESKQDESGMPNNRFLAERTGGTYSTLKVQPAELEDSGVYFCASGSLLTEAFFGQGTRLTVV.

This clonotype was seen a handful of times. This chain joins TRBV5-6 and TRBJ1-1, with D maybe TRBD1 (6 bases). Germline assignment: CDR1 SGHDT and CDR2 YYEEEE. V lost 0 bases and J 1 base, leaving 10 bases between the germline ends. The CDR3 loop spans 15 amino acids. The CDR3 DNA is TGTGCCAGCAGCTTGGACCCAGGGGAGAACACTGAAGCTTTCTTT. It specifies CASSLDPGENTEAFF.

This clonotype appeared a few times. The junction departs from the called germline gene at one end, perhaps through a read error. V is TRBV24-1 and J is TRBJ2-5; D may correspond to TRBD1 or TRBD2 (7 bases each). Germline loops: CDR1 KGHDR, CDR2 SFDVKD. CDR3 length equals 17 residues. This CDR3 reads CDTSEGGGRGGQETQYF. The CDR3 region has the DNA TGTGACACCAGTGAAGGGGGCGGCAGGGGAGGGCAAGAGACCCAGTACTTC.

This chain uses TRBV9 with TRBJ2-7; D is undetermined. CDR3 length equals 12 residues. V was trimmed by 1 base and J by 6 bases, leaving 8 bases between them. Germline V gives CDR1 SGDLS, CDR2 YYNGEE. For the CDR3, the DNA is TGTGCCAGCAGCGTAAACTCGGCCGAGCAGTACTTC. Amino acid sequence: CASSVNSAEQYF.

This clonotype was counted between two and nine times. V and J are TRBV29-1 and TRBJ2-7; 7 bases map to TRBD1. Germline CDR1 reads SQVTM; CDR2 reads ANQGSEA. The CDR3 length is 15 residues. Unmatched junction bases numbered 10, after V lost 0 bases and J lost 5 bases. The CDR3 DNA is TGCAGCGTTGAAGATCGGGGCAGGGGGATCCACGAGCAGTACTTC. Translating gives CSVEDRGRGIHEQYF.

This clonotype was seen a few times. This chain's CDR3 is CAIISYTF. The CDR3 nucleotides read TGTGCCATCATAAGCTACACCTTC. This chain links TRBV10-3 with TRBJ1-2; the D is unclear. V shed 7 bases and J shed 9 bases, with 3 bases lying between them. Germline V gives CDR1 ENHRY, CDR2 SYGVKD. CDR3 length equals 8 residues.

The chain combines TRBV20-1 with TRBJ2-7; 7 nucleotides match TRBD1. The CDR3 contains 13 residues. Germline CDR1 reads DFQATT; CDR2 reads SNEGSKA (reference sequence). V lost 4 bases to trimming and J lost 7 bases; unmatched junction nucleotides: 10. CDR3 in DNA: TGCAGTGCTACCTTGACAGGGTCCCCGGAGCAGTACTTC. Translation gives CSATLTGSPEQYF.

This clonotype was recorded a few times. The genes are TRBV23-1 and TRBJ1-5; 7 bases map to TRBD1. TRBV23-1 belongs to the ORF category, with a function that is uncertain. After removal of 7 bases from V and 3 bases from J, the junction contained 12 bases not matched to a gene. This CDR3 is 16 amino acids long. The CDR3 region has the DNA TGCGCCAGCACCCGAGGGCAGGGGGTCAACAATCAGCCCCAGCATTTT. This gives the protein CASTRGQGVNNQPQHF.

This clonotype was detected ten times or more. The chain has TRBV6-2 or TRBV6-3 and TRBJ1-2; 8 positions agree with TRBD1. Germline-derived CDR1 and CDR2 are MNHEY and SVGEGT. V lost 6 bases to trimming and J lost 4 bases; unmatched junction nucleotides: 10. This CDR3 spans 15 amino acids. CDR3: CASSPERTGFYGYTF. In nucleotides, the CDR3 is TGTGCCAGCAGCCCAGAACGGACAGGGTTCTATGGCTACACCTTC.

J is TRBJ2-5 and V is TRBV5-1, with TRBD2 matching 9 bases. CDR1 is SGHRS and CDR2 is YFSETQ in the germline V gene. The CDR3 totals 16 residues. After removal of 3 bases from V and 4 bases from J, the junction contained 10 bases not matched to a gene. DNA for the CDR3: TGCGCCAGCAGCTCCCCTGGGCGGGGGGGCCGAGAGACCCAGTACTTC. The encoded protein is CASSSPGRGGRETQYF.

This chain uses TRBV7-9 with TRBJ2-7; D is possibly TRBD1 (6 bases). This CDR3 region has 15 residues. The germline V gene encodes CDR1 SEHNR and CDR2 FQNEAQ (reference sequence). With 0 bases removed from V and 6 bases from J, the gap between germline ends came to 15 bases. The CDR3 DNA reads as TGTGCCAGCAGCTTAGCCTCCCAGGGGCCCTTCGAGCAGTACTTC. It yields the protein CASSLASQGPFEQYF. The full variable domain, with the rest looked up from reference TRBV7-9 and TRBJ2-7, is DTGVSQNPRHKITKRGQNVTFRCDPISEHNRLYWYRQTLGQGPEFLTYFQNEAQLEKSRLLSDRFSAERPKGSFSTLEIQRTEQGDSAMYLCASSLASQGPFEQYFGPGTRLTVT.

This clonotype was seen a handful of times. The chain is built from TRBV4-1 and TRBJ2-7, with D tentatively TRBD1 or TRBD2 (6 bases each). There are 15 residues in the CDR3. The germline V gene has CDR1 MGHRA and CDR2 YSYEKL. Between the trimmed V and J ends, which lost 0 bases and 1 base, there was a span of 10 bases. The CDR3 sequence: CASSQDKGGSYEQYF. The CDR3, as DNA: TGCGCCAGCAGCCAAGATAAGGGGGGATCCTACGAGCAGTACTTC.

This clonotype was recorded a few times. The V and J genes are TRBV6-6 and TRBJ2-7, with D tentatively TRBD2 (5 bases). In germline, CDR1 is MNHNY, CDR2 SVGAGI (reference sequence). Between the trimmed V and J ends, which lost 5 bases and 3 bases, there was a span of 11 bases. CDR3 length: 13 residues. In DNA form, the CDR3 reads TGTGCCAGCAGTCACGGGAAGCTCTACGAGCAGTACTTC. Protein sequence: CASSHGKLYEQYF.

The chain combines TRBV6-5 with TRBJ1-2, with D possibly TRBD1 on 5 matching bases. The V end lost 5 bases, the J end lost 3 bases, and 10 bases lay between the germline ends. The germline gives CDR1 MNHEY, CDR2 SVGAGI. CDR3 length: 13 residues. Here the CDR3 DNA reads TGTGCCAGCAGTGCTCCAGGGTACTATGGCTACACCTTC. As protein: CASSAPGYYGYTF.

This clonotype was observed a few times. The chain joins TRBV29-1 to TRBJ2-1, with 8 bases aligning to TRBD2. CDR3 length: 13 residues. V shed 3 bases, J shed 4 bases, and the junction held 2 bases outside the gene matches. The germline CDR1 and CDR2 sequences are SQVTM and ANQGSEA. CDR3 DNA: TGCAGCGTTGATAGCGGGATGTACAATGAGCAGTTCTTC. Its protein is CSVDSGMYNEQFF.

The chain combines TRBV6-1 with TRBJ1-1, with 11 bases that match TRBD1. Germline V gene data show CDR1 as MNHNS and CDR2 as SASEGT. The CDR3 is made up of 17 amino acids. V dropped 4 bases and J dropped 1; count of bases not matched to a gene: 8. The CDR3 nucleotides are TGTGCCAGCAGTGTTCTCGGGACAGGGGGGAGGAACACTGAAGCTTTCTTT. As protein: CASSVLGTGGRNTEAFF.

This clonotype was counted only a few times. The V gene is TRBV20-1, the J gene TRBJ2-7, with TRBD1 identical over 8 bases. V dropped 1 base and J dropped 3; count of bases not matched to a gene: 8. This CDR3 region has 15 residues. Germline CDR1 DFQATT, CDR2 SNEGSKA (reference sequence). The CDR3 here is CSARGSGTGDYEQYF. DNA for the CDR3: TGCAGTGCTAGAGGGTCTGGGACAGGCGACTACGAGCAGTACTTC.

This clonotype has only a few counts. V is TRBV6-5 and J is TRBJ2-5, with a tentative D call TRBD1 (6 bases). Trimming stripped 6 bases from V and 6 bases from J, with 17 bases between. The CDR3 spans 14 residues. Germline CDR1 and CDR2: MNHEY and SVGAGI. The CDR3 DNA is TGTGCCAGCAGAAACCCCGGACAGACAAAGACCCAGTACTTC. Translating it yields CASRNPGQTKTQYF.

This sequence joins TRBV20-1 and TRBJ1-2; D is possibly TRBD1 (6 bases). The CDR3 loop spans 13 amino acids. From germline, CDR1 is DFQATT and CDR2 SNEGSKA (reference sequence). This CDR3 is CRPRAGDGYGYTF. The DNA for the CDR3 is TGCAGGCCAAGGGCAGGGGATGGCTATGGCTACACCTTC.